Sequencing of this TCR beta chain was carried out in a study of T cell responses to AZD1222 COVID-19 vaccine. Turning to the study itself: The analysis combined second doses at about 4 or about 12 weeks.

J gave up 6 bases and V 1 base, and 2 bases lay outside the gene matches. This CDR3 is built from 13 residues. Libraries were prepared by immunoSEQ multiplex PCR; TCRdb keeps only in-frame clonotypes and omits some of them. The sample records about 86,000 clones, around 80% being singletons. A remark on this clone: Its antigen remains unidentified.

Whole-study results and caveats: As reported, nearly half of all spike-specific TCRs target variant regions that are unmutated. Dominant at 160-218 and 743-854, vaccine-associated CD4 TCRs also spanned spike. Baseline antibody screening turned up just six or seven seropositive AZD1222 recipients.

This material consisted of peripheral blood, taken on day 0 of AZD1222 vaccination. The clonotype comes from an adult in good health. This rearrangement joins TRBV12-3 or TRBV12-4 to TRBJ1-2, with 7 bases aligning to TRBD1. CDR3 bases: TGTGCCAGCAGTTTAGAACAGGGGAATGGCTACACCTTC. This translates into CASSLEQGNGYTF.